This T cell receptor (beta chain) was observed in a study of CD8 T cells in Susac syndrome. Looking at the study overall: Clinically active disease was present in five or six of the sequenced Susac syndrome patients. Roughly eight of these patients were in remission. Broader study findings: The study admitted that it had a relatively small number of individuals in its TCR sequencing and HLA analysis.

TEMRA cells underwent FACS enrichment and CD8+ and CD4+ T cells underwent negative isolation. Remarks on this clonotype: Its antigen is currently unknown.

Germline loops: CDR1 SEHNR, CDR2 FQNEAQ (reference sequence). The CDR3 has 16 amino acids. V lost 2 bases and J lost 4, with 15 bases in between. RNA in amounts of roughly 0.5 to 1 ug was reverse transcribed with random hexamers. Amplification of TCR beta CDR3 by immunoSEQ multiplex PCR spanned 54 Vbeta and 13 Jbeta. TCRdb recomputed calls from the immunoSEQ multiplex PCR reads with MiXCR, one row per CDR3 protein. The repertoire holds under 200,000 distinct CDR3 sequences, with 90% to 95% as singletons. This clonotype was sampled from a human donor with Susac syndrome. The sequenced material came from CD4+ T cells from PBMCs. The J gene is TRBJ2-1, the V gene TRBV7-9; D might be TRBD1 or TRBD2, each matching 5 bases. Written as DNA, the CDR3 is TGTGCCAGCAGCTTACCGGGGCAGGGATTTTACAATGAGCAGTTCTTC. Its translation is CASSLPGQGFYNEQFF.